This T cell receptor beta chain stems from a study of blood T cell repertoires in COVID-19 (dated by TCRdb to about 2020). Looking at the study overall: The collaborator samples originated in the United States, Italy and Spain and spanned the acute and convalescent phases of COVID-19. The repertoires were released in a freely available public database meant as a resource for research on the immune response to SARS-CoV-2. Nearly every sample came with metadata listing a de-identified subject ID, COVID-19 status, age in years and sex. The material from the prospective study consisted of cDNA or gDNA derived from T cells, B-cell-depleted T cells, or PBMCs. Where HLA class I and class II types were available, the types were taken from metadata supplied by the sample provider, not from assay-based typing. Subjects who had been exposed to COVID-19, were actively infected with it, or had recovered from it provided the deeply sampled blood TCRbeta repertoires that made up the dataset. Samples came from the ongoing ImmuneRACE study (first 160 participants) plus 1,254 subjects from 6 global collaborators.

The paper's findings and limits, for the study overall: The quantity of clinical and demographic metadata differed by source and by participant and was supplied without curation.

TCRbeta CDR3 regions were amplified from genomic DNA by means of the immunoSEQ Assay, a bias-controlled multiplex PCR. The paper's data handling went like this. The number of nucleated cells in each sample was estimated from the amplification of reference gene primers within the assay. Sequence reads were collapsed and filtered to measure the absolute abundance of every unique TCRbeta CDR3 rearrangement. Productive Simpson clonality was computed per sample as the square root of Simpson's diversity index over productive rearrangements. Here the immuneACCESS table is served through TCRdb, limited to in-frame sequences with V and J called. Missing clones are a known gap in these copies; in checked studies unresolved V genes cover under half, and the rest lacks a known reason. The D gene and trimming were derived from the DNA, and the V and J assignments and clone size from that table. For this sample there are hundreds of thousands of clones; approximately 88% appear just once. The ten largest clones add up to about 8.9% of the sample.

Inclusive of the bounding cysteine and phenylalanine, the CDR3 is 15 residues long. Of the read, only the CDR3 DNA is kept; its 45 bases are in frame from base 1. Via the germline V gene (reference sequence), CDR1 is SGHNT and CDR2 YYREEE. V loses 1 base of germline sequence and J loses 0 bases, and the interval between the two ends is 8 bases. This clone was observed once. It has no known antigen specificity. Per-base quality was not reported, and no clone a single base away is much larger than it. Participants in the prospective study were enrolled through a virtual design, were aged 18 to 89 years, and lived in approximately 24 United States geographic areas. Cohort assignment in the prospective study relied on participant-reported clinical history from a screening survey and a study questionnaire. ImmuneRACE Cohort 3 recovered participants were defined by two consecutive negative NP/OP PCR tests, healthcare professional clearance, or symptom resolution. Mobile phlebotomists in the prospective study collected whole blood, serum and a nasopharyngeal or oropharyngeal swab from every participant. Additional blood draws and questionnaires over an approximately two-month period could optionally be provided by prospective study participants. Before DNA extraction, prospective study blood samples were shipped either frozen or at room temperature.

Sequences were obtained from PBMCs or T cells enriched from blood (not recorded which). This sequence originates from a woman aged 18-29 years who had recovered from COVID-19. The chain was built from TRBV5-4 and TRBJ2-1; the D segment cannot be called with confidence. The CDR3 sequence is CASSLMVSSYNEQFF. The nucleotides are TGTGCCAGCAGCTTGATGGTCAGCTCCTACAATGAGCAGTTCTTC.